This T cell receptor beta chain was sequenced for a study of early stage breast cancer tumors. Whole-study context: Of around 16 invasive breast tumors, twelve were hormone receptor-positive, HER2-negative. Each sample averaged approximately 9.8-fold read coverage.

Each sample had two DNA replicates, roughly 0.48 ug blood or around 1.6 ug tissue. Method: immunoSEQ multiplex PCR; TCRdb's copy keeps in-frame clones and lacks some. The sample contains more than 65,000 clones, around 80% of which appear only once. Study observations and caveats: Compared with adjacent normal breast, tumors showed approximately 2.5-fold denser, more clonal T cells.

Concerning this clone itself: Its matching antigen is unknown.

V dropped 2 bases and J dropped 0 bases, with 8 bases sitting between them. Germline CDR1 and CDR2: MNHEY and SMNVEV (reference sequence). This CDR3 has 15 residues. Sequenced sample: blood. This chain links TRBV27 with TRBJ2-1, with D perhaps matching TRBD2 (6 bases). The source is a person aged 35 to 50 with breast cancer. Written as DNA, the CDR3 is TGTGCCAGCAGTTTAGACGGGAGCTCCTACAATGAGCAGTTCTTC. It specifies CASSLDGSSYNEQFF.